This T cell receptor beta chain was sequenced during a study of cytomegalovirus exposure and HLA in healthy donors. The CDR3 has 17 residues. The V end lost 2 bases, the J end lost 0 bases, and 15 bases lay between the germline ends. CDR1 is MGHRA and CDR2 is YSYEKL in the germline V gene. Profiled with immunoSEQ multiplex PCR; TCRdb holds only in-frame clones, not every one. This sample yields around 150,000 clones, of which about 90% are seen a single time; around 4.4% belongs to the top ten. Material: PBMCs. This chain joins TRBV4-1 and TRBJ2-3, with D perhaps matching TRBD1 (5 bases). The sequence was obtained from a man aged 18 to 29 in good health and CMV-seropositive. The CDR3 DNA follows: TGCGCCAGCAGCCAACCCTTGTTGGGGCGGAGCACAGATACGCAGTATTTT. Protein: CASSQPLLGRSTDTQYF.